What follows are 19 T cell receptor beta chains derived from one specimen sequenced in a study of identical twins. MiXCR was run by TCRdb on the 5' RACE reads, yielding one entry per CDR3 protein. The sample yields 470,000 or so distinct CDR3 sequences, less than 25% seen once. The sample was also reused in another study, on T cells expressing NK-cell markers.

The sequenced material came from CD4+ T cells sorted from blood. The source of these receptors is a woman aged 18 to 35 in good health.

This clonotype was observed a handful of times. The CDR3 loop reads CASRTSGGPVWQFF. The CDR3 DNA is TGTGCCAGCAGGACTAGCGGGGGCCCCGTTTGGCAGTTCTTC. This chain uses TRBV2 with TRBJ2-1; 12 bases fit TRBD2. The J segment lost 12 bases and the V segment lost 6 bases, leaving 9 bases of the junction unmatched. CDR1 SNHLY and CDR2 FYNNEI come from the germline V gene. This CDR3 spans 14 amino acids.

V and J are TRBV10-3 and TRBJ2-2; 10 bases align to TRBD1. Trimming removed 6 bases from V and 3 bases from J; junction bases left unmatched: 16. The germline V gene encodes CDR1 ENHRY and CDR2 SYGVKD. The CDR3 sequence is 19 residues long. The CDR3 nucleotides read TGTGCCATCAGAACTACCACATATTCGGGACAGGGGTACACCGGGGAGCTGTTTTTT. Translated: CAIRTTTYSGQGYTGELFF.

This clonotype has only a few counts. V is TRBV29-1 and J is TRBJ2-5, with 11 bases identical to TRBD1. Trimming took 8 bases from V and 9 from J; bases not matched to a gene: 8. This CDR3 is built from 12 residues. CDR1 and CDR2 (germline): SQVTM, ANQGSEA. CDR3 in DNA: TGCAGCCTCCGGGACAGGGGGTTGTCCCAGTACTTC. Translation: CSLRDRGLSQYF.

This chain joins TRBV5-1 and TRBJ2-2, with a weak D call TRBD1 (5 bases). The CDR3 runs to 12 residues. The germline V gene has CDR1 SGHRS and CDR2 YFSETQ. The germline V and J ends were trimmed by 4 bases and 13 bases, with 14 bases remaining between them. CDR3 coding DNA: TGCGCCAGCAGCGGCGGACAATCTAGGCTGTTTTTT. Its protein is CASSGGQSRLFF.

This clonotype was observed a few times. The chain joins TRBV29-1 to TRBJ2-5; D is uncertain. V was shortened by 2 bases and J by 4 bases, with 11 bases between the two germline ends. The CDR3 spans 13 residues. The V gene's germline CDR1 is SQVTM and CDR2 ANQGSEA. Here the CDR3 DNA reads TGCAGCGTTGAACCTAGAAAGCGAGAGACCCAGTACTTC. Its translation is CSVEPRKRETQYF.

This chain connects TRBV6-1 to TRBJ2-7; 9 nucleotides align to TRBD2. Looked up from germline, CDR1 is MNHNS and CDR2 is SASEGT. CDR3 length: 15 amino acids. Trimming cost V 6 bases and J 1 base; bases outside gene matches: 7. The CDR3 region is CASSRSLAGSYEQYF. The CDR3 DNA sequence: TGTGCCAGCAGCCGAAGTCTAGCGGGATCCTACGAGCAGTACTTC.

This clonotype has more than one count but fewer than ten. The J gene is TRBJ2-1, the V gene TRBV20-1, with 10 nucleotides matching TRBD1. Germline V gene data show CDR1 as DFQATT and CDR2 as SNEGSKA (reference sequence). The CDR3 sequence is 16 residues long. J was trimmed by 4 bases and V by 0 bases; bases with no gene match: 6. The CDR3 here is CSARDRTGGNYNEQFF. The CDR3 region has the DNA TGCAGTGCTAGAGATAGGACAGGGGGGAATTACAATGAGCAGTTCTTC.

This clonotype has a handful of counts. The chain recombines TRBV12-3 or TRBV12-4 with TRBJ2-3; D is uncertain. With 6 bases removed from V and 2 bases from J, the gap between germline ends came to 9 bases. The CDR3 contains 13 residues. The CDR3: CASSSRYTDTQYF. The CDR3 bases are TGTGCCAGCAGCTCTAGATACACAGATACGCAGTATTTT.

The chain employs TRBV2 and TRBJ2-2, with 8 bases fitting TRBD2. CDR1 and CDR2 from the germline V gene are SNHLY and FYNNEI. V shed 2 bases, J shed 5 bases, and the junction held 4 bases outside the gene matches. The CDR3 is made up of 15 amino acids. The CDR3 DNA sequence: TGTGCCAGCAGTGAACTCCGGGGGGGGACCGGGGAGCTGTTTTTT. Protein sequence: CASSELRGGTGELFF.

This clonotype was detected a few times. This chain uses TRBV12-3 or TRBV12-4 with TRBJ2-5; D gene uncertain. V gave up 6 bases and J gave up 5 bases, with 22 bases separating them. The CDR3 is made up of 16 amino acids. The CDR3 loop reads CASSRNRAGGLETQYF. The CDR3 DNA follows: TGTGCCAGCAGCCGTAACCGGGCAGGTGGCTTGGAGACCCAGTACTTC.

This chain connects TRBV20-1 to TRBJ2-7, with 7 bases aligning to TRBD1. Germline trimming cut 5 bases from V and 2 bases from J; bases unmatched to any gene: 3. CDR3 length equals 12 residues. CDR1 is DFQATT, CDR2 SNEGSKA, per germline (reference sequence). The CDR3 DNA sequence: TGCAGTGCTTGGGACAGTCCCTACGAGCAGTACTTC. Its protein product is CSAWDSPYEQYF.

The chain combines TRBV5-1 with TRBJ2-7, with unresolved D. The CDR3 covers 13 residues. Germline-derived CDR1 and CDR2 are SGHRS and YFSETQ. V gave up 5 bases and J gave up 6 bases, with 15 bases separating them. Written as DNA, the CDR3 is TGCGCCAGCAGGCCCCTAGGATGGCGCGAGCAGTACTTC. It codes for CASRPLGWREQYF.

The rearrangement links TRBV7-9 to TRBJ1-1; tentatively, D is TRBD1 (6 bases). Germline CDR1 reads SEHNR; CDR2 reads FQNEAQ (reference sequence). V was pared by 6 bases and J by 0 bases, with 11 bases between. The CDR3 extends over 14 amino acids. Written as DNA, the CDR3 is TGTGCCAGCAGGCCCGGACAGTTGAACACTGAAGCTTTCTTT. The encoded protein is CASRPGQLNTEAFF.

The chain joins TRBV7-2 to TRBJ2-2; TRBD2 agrees at 10 bases. J lost 7 bases, V lost 8 bases, and 7 bases had no gene match. This CDR3 contains 14 residues. Germline V gives CDR1 SGHTA, CDR2 FQGNSA. CDR3 sequence reads: CASHSGRADGELFF. Here the CDR3 DNA reads TGTGCCAGCCACAGCGGGAGGGCCGACGGGGAGCTGTTTTTT.

The chain is built from TRBV7-2 and TRBJ2-3, with D maybe TRBD1 (5 bases). The CDR3 is 15 residues long. The V and J ends lost 2 bases and 3 bases respectively, with 12 bases between them. Looked up from germline, CDR1 is SGHTA and CDR2 is FQGNSA. CDR3: CASSLRGGTTDTQYF. Here the CDR3 DNA reads TGTGCCAGCAGCTTAAGGGGCGGTACAACAGATACGCAGTATTTT.

V usage is TRBV28 and J usage is TRBJ2-3, with D perhaps matching TRBD1 (5 bases). Looked up from germline, CDR1 is MDHEN and CDR2 is SYDVKM. V was pared by 10 bases and J by 1 base, with 18 bases between. The CDR3 is made up of 15 amino acids. The CDR3 spells CATLRGSSGTDTQYF. Written as DNA, the CDR3 is TGTGCCACCCTAAGGGGTTCTTCGGGCACAGATACGCAGTATTTT.

The J gene is TRBJ2-7, the V gene TRBV18, with no clear D. The germline V and J ends were trimmed by 0 bases and 3 bases, with 6 bases remaining between them. This CDR3 spans 13 amino acids. The V gene's germline CDR1 is KGHSH and CDR2 LQKENI. This chain's CDR3 is CASSPPADYEQYF. The CDR3 nucleotides are TGTGCCAGCTCACCACCCGCGGACTACGAGCAGTACTTC.

This clonotype was seen a few times. This chain connects TRBV27 to TRBJ2-7; D unresolved. V lost 5 bases and J 9 bases, leaving 20 bases between the germline ends. This CDR3 is 14 amino acids long. In germline, CDR1 is MNHEY, CDR2 SMNVEV (reference sequence). CDR3 in DNA: TGTGCCAGCAGTCTGACGTGGACGAACGGAAGGCAGTACTTC. Translating gives CASSLTWTNGRQYF.

V and J are TRBV6-2 or TRBV6-3 and TRBJ2-7; 7 bases are shared with TRBD1. Trimming at V came to 5 bases and at J to 5 bases, leaving 9 bases not matched to a gene. This CDR3 contains 14 residues. CDR1 and CDR2 from the germline V gene are MNHEY and SVGEGT. CDR3 in DNA: TGTGCCAGCAGTCCTCTCGGACAGGTCCACGAGCAGTACTTC. Amino acids: CASSPLGQVHEQYF.